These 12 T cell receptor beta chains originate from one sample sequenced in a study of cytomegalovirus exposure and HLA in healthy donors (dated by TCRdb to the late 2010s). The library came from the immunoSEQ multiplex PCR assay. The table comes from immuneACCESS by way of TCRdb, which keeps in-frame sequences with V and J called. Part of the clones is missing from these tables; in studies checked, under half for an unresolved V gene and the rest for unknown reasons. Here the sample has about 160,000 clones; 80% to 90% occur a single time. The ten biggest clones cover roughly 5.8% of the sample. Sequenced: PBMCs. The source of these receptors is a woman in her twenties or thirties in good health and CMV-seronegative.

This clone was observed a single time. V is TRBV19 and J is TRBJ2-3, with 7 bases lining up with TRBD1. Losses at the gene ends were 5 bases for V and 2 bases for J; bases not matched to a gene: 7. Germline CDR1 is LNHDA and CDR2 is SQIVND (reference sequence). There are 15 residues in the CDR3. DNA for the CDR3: TGTGCCAGTAGTCCGGACAGGTACCCCACAGATACGCAGTATTTT. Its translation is CASSPDRYPTDTQYF.

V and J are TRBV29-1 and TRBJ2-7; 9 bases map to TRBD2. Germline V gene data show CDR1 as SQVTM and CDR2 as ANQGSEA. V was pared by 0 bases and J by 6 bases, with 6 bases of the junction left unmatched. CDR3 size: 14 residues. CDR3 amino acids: CSVEDGGLASEQYF. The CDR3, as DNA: TGCAGCGTTGAAGACGGGGGACTAGCTTCCGAGCAGTACTTC.

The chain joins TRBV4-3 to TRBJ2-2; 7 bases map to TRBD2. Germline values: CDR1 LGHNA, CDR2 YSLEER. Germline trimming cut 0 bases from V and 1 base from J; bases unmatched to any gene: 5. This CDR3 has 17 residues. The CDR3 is CASSQDATGGNTGELFF. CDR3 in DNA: TGCGCCAGCAGCCAAGATGCGACGGGGGGGAACACCGGGGAGCTGTTTTTT.

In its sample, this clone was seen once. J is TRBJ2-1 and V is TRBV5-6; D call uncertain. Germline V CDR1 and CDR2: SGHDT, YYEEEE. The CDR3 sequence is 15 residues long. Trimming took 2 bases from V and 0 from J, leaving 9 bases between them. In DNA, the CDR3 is TGTGCCAGCAGCTTCGACACTTACTCCTACAATGAGCAGTTCTTC. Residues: CASSFDTYSYNEQFF.

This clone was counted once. CDR3: CASSPDRASQPQHF. CDR3 DNA sequence: TGTGCCAGCTCACCTGACAGGGCGAGTCAGCCCCAGCATTTT. The rearrangement links TRBV18 to TRBJ1-5; 7 nucleotides line up with TRBD1. Germline loops: CDR1 KGHSH, CDR2 LQKENI. Trimming removed 3 bases from V and 6 bases from J; junction bases left unmatched: 5. The CDR3 loop spans 14 amino acids.

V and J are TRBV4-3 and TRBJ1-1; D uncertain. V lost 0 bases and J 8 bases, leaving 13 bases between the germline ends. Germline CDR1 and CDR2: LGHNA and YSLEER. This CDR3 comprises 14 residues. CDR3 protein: CASSQEGPRAEAFF. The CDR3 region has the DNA TGCGCCAGCAGCCAAGAGGGCCCCCGAGCCGAAGCTTTCTTT.

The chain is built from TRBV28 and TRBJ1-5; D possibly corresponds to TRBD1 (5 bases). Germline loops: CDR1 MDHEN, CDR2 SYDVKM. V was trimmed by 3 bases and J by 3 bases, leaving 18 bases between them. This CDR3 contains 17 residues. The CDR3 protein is CASSFKRSGTLNQPQHF. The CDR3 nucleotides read TGTGCCAGCAGTTTTAAGAGATCCGGGACCCTCAATCAGCCCCAGCATTTT.

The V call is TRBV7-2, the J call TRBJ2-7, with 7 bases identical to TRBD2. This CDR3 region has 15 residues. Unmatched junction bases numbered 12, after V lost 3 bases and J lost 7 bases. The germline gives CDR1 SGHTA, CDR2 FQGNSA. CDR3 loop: CASSLTEQAGGEQYF. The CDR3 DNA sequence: TGTGCCAGCAGCTTGACGGAACAGGCCGGGGGGGAGCAGTACTTC.

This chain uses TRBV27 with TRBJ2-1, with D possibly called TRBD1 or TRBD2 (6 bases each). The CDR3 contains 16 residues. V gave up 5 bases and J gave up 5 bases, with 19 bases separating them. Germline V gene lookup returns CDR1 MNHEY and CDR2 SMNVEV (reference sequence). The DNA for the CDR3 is TGTGCCAGCAGTGGCGCACAGGGAGGTTGGCACAATGAGCAGTTCTTC. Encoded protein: CASSGAQGGWHNEQFF.

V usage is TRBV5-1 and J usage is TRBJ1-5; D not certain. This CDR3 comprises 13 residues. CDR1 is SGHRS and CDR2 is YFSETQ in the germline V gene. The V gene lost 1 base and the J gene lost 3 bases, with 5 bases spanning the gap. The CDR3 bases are TGCGCCAGCAGCTTGACAGCCAATCAGCCCCAGCATTTT. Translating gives CASSLTANQPQHF.

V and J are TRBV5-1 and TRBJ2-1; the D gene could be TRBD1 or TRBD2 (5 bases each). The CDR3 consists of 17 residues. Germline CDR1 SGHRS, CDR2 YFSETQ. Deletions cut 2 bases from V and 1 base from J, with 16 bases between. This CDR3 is CASSFVVGDGSYNEQFF. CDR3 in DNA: TGCGCCAGCAGCTTTGTCGTCGGGGACGGGTCCTACAATGAGCAGTTCTTC.

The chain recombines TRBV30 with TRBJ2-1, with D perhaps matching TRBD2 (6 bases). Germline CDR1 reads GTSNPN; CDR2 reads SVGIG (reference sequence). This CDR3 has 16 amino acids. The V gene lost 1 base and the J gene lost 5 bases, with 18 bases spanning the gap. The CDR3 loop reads CAWSEGWGLKNNEQFF. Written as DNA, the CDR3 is TGTGCCTGGAGTGAGGGATGGGGACTGAAGAACAATGAGCAGTTCTTC.